These 4 T cell receptor beta chains were all obtained from the same sample, sequenced in a study of blood T cells in healthy people across ages. Using a J-beta primer mix together with a sample-barcoded 5' primer, a second PCR was run for about 6 to 11 cycles. One entry per CDR3 protein results from TCRdb running MiXCR on the 5' RACE reads. The data contain some 900,000 distinct CDR3 sequences, more than 25% of them seen just once; the ten biggest clones take up roughly 17%. Sequencing input: blood. The receptors derive from a woman of 80 years or more in good health.

A few counts support this clonotype. A read error may be the cause here, since a much bigger clone is one base away. This rearrangement joins TRBV12-3 or TRBV12-4 to TRBJ2-7; D perhaps matches TRBD1 (6 bases). This CDR3 comprises 14 residues. The CDR3 region has the DNA TGTGTCAGCAGTTCAGCCGGGACAAACTACGAGCAGTACTTC. The encoded protein is CVSSSAGTNYEQYF.

The table lists this clonotype with many counts. The genes are TRBV7-2 and TRBJ1-5, with no clear D. The CDR3 runs to 13 residues. The germline gives CDR1 SGHTA, CDR2 FQGNSA. V gave up 5 bases and J gave up 4 bases, with 9 bases separating them. This CDR3 reads CASSVTLNQPQHF. Here the CDR3 DNA reads TGTGCCAGCAGCGTAACATTAAATCAGCCCCAGCATTTT.

This clonotype was counted many times. The chain combines TRBV7-9 with TRBJ2-7; 9 bases line up with TRBD1. The V gene's germline CDR1 is SEHNR and CDR2 FQNEAQ (reference sequence). This CDR3 has 14 residues. J lost 4 bases, V lost 5 bases, and 6 bases had no gene match. Here the CDR3 DNA reads TGTGCCAGCAGCAGCAGACAGGGGGGATACGAGCAGTACTTC. Translated, it gives CASSSRQGGYEQYF.

Of note for this clonotype: Compared with germline, one end of the junction differs, possibly owing to a read error. The V gene is TRBV2, the J gene TRBJ1-5; no clear D gene. The CDR3 has 14 residues. The germline V gene has CDR1 SNHLY and CDR2 FYNNEI. Written as DNA, the CDR3 is TGTGTCAGCACGAGTATGACATCAAATCAGCCCCAGCATTTT. This encodes CVSTSMTSNQPQHF. Full variable domain (rest looked up from reference TRBV2 and TRBJ1-5): EPEVTQTPSHQVTQMGQEVILRCVPISNHLYFYWYRQILGQKVEFLVSFYNNEISEKSEIFDDQFSVERPDGSNFTLKIRSTKLEDSAMYFCVSTSMTSNQPQHFGDGTRLSIL.